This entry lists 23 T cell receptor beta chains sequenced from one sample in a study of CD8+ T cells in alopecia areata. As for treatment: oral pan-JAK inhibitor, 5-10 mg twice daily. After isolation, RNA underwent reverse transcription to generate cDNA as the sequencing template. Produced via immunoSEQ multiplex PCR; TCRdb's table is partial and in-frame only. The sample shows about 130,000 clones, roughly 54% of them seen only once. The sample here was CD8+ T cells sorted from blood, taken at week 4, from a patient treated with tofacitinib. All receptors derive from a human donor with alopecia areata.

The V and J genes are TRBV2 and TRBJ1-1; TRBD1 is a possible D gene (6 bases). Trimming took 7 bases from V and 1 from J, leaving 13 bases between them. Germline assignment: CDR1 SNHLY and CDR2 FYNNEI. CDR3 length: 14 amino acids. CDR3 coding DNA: TGTGCCAGCAACTGGGGGGGGCCGAACACTGAAGCTTTCTTT. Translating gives CASNWGGPNTEAFF.

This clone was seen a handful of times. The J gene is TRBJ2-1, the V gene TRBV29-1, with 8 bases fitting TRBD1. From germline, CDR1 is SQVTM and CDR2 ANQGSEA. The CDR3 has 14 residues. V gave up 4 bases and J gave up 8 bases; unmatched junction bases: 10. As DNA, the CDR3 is TGCAGCGTTGCCTGGACAGGGCTCGTGGATGAGCAGTTCTTC. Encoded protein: CSVAWTGLVDEQFF.

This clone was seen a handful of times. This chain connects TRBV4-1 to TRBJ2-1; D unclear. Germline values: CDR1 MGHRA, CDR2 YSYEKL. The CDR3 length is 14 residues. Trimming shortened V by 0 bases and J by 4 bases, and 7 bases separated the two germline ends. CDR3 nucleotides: TGCGCCAGCAGCCAAGACTCTTTTTACAATGAGCAGTTCTTC. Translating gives CASSQDSFYNEQFF.

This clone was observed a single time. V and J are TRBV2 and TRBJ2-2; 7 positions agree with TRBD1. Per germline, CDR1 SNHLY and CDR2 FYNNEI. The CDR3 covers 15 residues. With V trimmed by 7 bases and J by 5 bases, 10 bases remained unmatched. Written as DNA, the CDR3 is TGTGCCAGCATAGGGACAGCCGCGGAGACCGGGGAGCTGTTTTTT. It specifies CASIGTAAETGELFF.

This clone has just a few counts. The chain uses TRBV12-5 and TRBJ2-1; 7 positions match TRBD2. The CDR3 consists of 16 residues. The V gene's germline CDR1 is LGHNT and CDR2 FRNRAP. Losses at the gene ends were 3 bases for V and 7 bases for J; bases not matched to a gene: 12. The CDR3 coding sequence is TGTGCTAGTGGTTTCCCCAGCGGGGACCCCTCGAATGAGCAGTTCTTC. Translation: CASGFPSGDPSNEQFF.

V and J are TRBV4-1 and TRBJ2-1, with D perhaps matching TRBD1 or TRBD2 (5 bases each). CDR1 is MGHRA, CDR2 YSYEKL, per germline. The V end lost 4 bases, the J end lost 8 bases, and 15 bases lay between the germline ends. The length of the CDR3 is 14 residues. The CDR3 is CASSLSGAPYEQFF. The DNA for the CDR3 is TGCGCCAGCAGCCTCTCCGGGGCACCTTATGAGCAGTTCTTC.

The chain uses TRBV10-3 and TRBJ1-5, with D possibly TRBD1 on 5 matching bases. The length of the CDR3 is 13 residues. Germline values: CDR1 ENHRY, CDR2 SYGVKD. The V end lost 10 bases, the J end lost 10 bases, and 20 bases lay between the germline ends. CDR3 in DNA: TGTGCCACCACGGCCGGGGGAGGGCCACCCCAGCATTTT. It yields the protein CATTAGGGPPQHF.

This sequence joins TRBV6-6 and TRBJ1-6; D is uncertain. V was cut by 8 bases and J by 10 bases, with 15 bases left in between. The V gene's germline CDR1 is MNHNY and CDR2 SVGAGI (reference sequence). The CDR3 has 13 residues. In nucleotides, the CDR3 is TGTGCCAGCTTTGAGGGAGTTTTCTCACCCCTCCACTTT. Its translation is CASFEGVFSPLHF.

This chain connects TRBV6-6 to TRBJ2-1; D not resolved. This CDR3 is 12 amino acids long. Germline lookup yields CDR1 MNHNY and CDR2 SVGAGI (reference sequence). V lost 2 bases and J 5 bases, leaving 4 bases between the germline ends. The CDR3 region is CASSYGDNEQFF. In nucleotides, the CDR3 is TGTGCCAGCAGTTACGGGGACAATGAGCAGTTCTTC.

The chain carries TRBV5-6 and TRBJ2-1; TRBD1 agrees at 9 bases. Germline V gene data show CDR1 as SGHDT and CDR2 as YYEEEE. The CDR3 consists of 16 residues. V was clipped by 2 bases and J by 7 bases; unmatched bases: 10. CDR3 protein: CASSFRPGQGMNEQFF. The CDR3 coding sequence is TGTGCCAGCAGCTTTCGGCCGGGACAGGGAATGAATGAGCAGTTCTTC.

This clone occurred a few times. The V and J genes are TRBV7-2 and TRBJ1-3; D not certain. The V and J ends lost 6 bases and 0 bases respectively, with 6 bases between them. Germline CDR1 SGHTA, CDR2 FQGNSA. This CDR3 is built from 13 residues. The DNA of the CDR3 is TGTGCCAGCAGGCTCCTCTCTGGAAACACCATATATTTT. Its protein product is CASRLLSGNTIYF.

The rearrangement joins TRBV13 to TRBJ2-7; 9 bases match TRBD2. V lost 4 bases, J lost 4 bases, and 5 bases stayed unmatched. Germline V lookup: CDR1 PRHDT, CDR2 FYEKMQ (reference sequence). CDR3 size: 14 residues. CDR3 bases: TGTGCCAGCAGCTCCGGACTAGCGCTGTACGAGCAGTACTTC. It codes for CASSSGLALYEQYF. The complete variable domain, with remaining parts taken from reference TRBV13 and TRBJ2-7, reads AAGVIQSPRHLIKEKRETATLKCYPIPRHDTVYWYQQGPGQDPQFLISFYEKMQSDKGSIPDRFSAQQFSDYHSELNMSSLELGDSALYFCASSSGLALYEQYFGPGTRLTVT.

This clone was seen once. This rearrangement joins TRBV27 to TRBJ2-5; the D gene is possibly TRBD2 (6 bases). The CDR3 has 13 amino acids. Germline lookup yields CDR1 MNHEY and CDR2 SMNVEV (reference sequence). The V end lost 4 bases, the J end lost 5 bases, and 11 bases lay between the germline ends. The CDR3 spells CASSSGTYETQYF. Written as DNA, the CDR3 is TGTGCCAGCAGTTCCGGGACTTACGAGACCCAGTACTTC.

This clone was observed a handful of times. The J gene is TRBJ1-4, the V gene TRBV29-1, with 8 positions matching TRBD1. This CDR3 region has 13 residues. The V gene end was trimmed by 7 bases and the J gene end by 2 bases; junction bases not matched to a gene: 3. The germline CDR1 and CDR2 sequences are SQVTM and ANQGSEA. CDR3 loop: CSAYRGTNEKLFF. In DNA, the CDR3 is TGCAGCGCTTACAGGGGGACTAATGAAAAACTGTTTTTT.

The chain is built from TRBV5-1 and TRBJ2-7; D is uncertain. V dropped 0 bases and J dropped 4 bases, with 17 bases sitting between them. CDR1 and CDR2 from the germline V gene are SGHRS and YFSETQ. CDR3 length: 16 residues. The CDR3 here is CASSLVFGGSSYEQYF. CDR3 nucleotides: TGCGCCAGCAGCTTGGTGTTCGGTGGAAGTTCTTACGAGCAGTACTTC.

CDR3 bases: TGCGCCAGCAGCTTGGGGAAGTGGGGGACAGTCCACTACGAGCAGTACTTC. This translates into CASSLGKWGTVHYEQYF. This chain links TRBV5-1 with TRBJ2-7, with 7 positions matching TRBD1. CDR1 SGHRS and CDR2 YFSETQ come from the germline V gene. With 0 bases clipped from V and 3 bases from J, the junction kept 12 bases outside the gene matches. The CDR3 loop spans 17 amino acids.

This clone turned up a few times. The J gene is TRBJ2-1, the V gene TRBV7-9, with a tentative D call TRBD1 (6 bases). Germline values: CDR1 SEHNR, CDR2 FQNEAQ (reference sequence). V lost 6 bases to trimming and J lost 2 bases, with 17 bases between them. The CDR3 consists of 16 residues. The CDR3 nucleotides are TGTGCCAGCAGTTCTTATACAGGGTTTCCCTACAATGAGCAGTTCTTC. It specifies CASSSYTGFPYNEQFF.

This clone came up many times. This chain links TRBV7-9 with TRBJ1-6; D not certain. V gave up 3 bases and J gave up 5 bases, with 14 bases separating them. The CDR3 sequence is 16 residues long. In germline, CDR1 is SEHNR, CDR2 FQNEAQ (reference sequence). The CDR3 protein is CASSLGLMIDNSPLHF. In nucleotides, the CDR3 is TGTGCCAGCAGCTTGGGGTTGATGATCGATAATTCACCCCTCCACTTT.

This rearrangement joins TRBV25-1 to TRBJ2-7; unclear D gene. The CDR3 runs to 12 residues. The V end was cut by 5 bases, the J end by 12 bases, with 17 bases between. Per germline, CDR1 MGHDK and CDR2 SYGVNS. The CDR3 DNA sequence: TGTGCCAGCAGTTCATACGGTAAAACCATGTACTTC. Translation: CASSSYGKTMYF.

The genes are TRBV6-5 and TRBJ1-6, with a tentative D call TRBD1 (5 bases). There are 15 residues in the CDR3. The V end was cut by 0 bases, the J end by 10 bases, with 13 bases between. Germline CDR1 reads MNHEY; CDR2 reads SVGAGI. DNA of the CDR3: TGTGCCAGCAGTTACTCGCAGGGTTCTGGGTCACCCCTCCACTTT. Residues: CASSYSQGSGSPLHF.

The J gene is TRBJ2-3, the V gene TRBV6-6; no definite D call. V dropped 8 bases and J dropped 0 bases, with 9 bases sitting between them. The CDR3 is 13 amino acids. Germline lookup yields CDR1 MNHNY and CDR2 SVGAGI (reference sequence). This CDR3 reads CASRRNSTDTQYF. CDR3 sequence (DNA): TGTGCCAGCCGGCGAAACAGCACAGATACGCAGTATTTT.

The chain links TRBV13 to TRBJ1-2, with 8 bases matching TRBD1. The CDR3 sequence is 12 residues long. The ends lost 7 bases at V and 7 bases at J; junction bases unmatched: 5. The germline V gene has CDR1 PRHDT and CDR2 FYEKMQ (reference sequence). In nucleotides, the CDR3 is TGTGCCAGCACCCAGGGGGCGGGTGGCTACACCTTC. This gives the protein CASTQGAGGYTF.

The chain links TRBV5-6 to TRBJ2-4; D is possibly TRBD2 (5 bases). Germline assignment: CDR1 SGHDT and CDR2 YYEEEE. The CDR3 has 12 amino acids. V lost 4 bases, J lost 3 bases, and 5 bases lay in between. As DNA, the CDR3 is TGTGCCAGCAGCGGAGGCAAAAACATTCAGTACTTC. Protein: CASSGGKNIQYF.